This TCR beta chain is drawn from a study of beta chain features in type 1 diabetes. Overall study context: Healthy donors, compared against patients, showed similar age, gender and cell yields. Study-level results: Fewer junction insertions and more nucleotide deletions appeared in type 1 diabetes patients.

Per donor, one heparinised blood draw averaged approximately 110 mL. CD45RO/CCR7/CD25/CD127/CD95/CD27 staining was used to isolate CD4+ naive, central memory, regulatory and stem cell-like memory cells by sorting. Every bit of the isolated RNA underwent reverse transcription, so sequencing read expressed TCRB transcripts. Sequencing used immunoSEQ multiplex PCR; TCRdb keeps in-frame clones, though not all of them. The repertoire has around 290,000 clones, roughly 8% of them found once; the top ten carry roughly 1%. Concerning this clone itself: Its antigen is not identified.

This CDR3 region has 14 residues. V was pared by 3 bases and J by 1 base, with 9 bases between. CDR1 KGHSH and CDR2 LQKENI come from the germline V gene. This clonotype originated in a young woman in good health. Sequencing was done on a sample of central memory CD4+ T cells from blood. The chain is built from TRBV18 and TRBJ1-1; no reliable D call. CDR3 DNA sequence: TGTGCCAGCTCACCGGTCAGCAGGAACACTGAAGCTTTCTTT. This translates into CASSPVSRNTEAFF.